Sequencing of this TCR beta chain was carried out in a study of siplizumab effects on memory and regulatory T cells. Findings of the study overall: Memory cells seemed less diverse than naive T cells, which also seemed major contributors to the alloresponse.

With regard to this clone: The antigen remains unidentified.

V was clipped by 2 bases and J by 6 bases, with 7 bases between them. The CDR3 is made up of 13 amino acids. The germline gives CDR1 MNHEY, CDR2 SMNVEV (reference sequence). Using immunoSEQ multiplex PCR, the repertoire was profiled, and TCRdb retains in-frame clones only, with some absent. The profile shows 70,000 to 90,000 clones, just over 90% of them singletons. This rearrangement joins TRBV27 to TRBJ2-2; the D gene could be TRBD1 or TRBD2 (5 bases each). The sample comprised CD8+ T cells sorted from blood. The TCR was taken from a human donor in good health. The CDR3 loop reads CASSLGGPGELFF. The CDR3, as DNA: TGTGCCAGCAGTTTAGGGGGTCCCGGGGAGCTGTTTTTT.